A selection of T cell receptor beta chains follows, all from one sample in a study of a mutant IDH1 vaccine in newly diagnosed glioma. Their antigen targets remain unknown. Measured with immunoSEQ multiplex PCR; TCRdb has only the in-frame clones, and not every one. The profile covers around 29,000 clones, with about four fifths appearing a single time and approximately 7.5% taken by the ten largest. The sequencing here drew on PBMCs, taken from a glioma patient whose treatment included an IDH1 peptide vaccine. These receptors were taken from a man aged 50-60 years with glioma. The CDR3 runs from the conserved cysteine through the conserved F or W. Each record gives: D gene, J gene, clone size, CDR3 length, V gene, CDR3 DNA, CDR3 protein. D genes are given only for firm matches. Some rows have no size entry. The others give once, few or many, or a class for an expanded clone.

.,TRBJ2-7,.,14,TRBV5-6,TGTGCCAGCAGCTTGGGAGGGGACGGGTACGAGCAGTACTTC,CASSLGGDGYEQYF
TRBD2,TRBJ2-3,.,14,TRBV29-1,TGCAGCGCCGTTAGCGGGGGGCGCACAGATACGCAGTATTTT,CSAVSGGRTDTQYF
.,TRBJ1-5,.,15,TRBV27,TGTGCCAGCAGTAAAACAGGGAATAGCAATCAGCCCCAGCATTTT,CASSKTGNSNQPQHF
TRBD2,TRBJ2-5,.,17,TRBV11-1,TGTGCCAGCAGCCCCGGGACTAGCGGGGGGGGTCAGGAGACCCAGTACTTC,CASSPGTSGGGQETQYF
.,TRBJ1-1,few,13,TRBV27,TGTGCCAGCAGCCGACAGCTTAACACTGAAGCTTTCTTT,CASSRQLNTEAFF
TRBD2,TRBJ2-3,.,17,TRBV10-3,TGTGCCATCAGTGAGTCGAGACAGCGGGGGGGCTCAGATACGCAGTATTTT,CAISESRQRGGSDTQYF
.,TRBJ2-3,.,11,TRBV20-1,TGCAGTGCTAGCGTCCGCGATACGCAGTATTTT,CSASVRDTQYF
.,TRBJ2-2,.,13,TRBV6-1,TGTGCCAGCAGCGGGCCAAATACCGGGGAGCTGTTTTTT,CASSGPNTGELFF
.,TRBJ1-2,.,15,TRBV6-6,TGTGCCATAACCGGAGGAGGGCGCAATAACTATGGCTACACCTTC,CAITGGGRNNYGYTF
.,TRBJ2-6,medium-sized,15,TRBV19,TGTGCCAGTAGTATACCAGATTCTGGGGCCAACGTCCTGACTTTC,CASSIPDSGANVLTF
TRBD1,TRBJ2-7,.,13,TRBV6-6,TGTGCCAGTAGTGTTGGGACAGCCTACGAGCAGTACTTC,CASSVGTAYEQYF
.,TRBJ2-7,.,13,TRBV9,TGTGCCAGCAGCGTAGACGGGCGGCGCGAGCAGTACTTC,CASSVDGRREQYF
TRBD1,TRBJ2-6,.,15,TRBV4-3,TGCGCCAGCGGGACAGGCAACTCTGGGGCCAACGTCCTGACTTTC,CASGTGNSGANVLTF
TRBD1,TRBJ1-2,few,12,TRBV29-1,TGCAGCGTACGGACAGGGGGCGATGGCTACACCTTC,CSVRTGGDGYTF
.,TRBJ2-4,once,13,TRBV28,TGTGCCAGTTCGAGGGGGTTGGGAAACATTCAGTACTTC,CASSRGLGNIQYF
TRBD1,TRBJ2-1,.,12,TRBV29-1,TGCAGCGTTGCCACAGGGGGCTCTGAGCAGTTCTTC,CSVATGGSEQFF
TRBD1,TRBJ1-2,.,15,TRBV19,TGTGCCAGTAGTATAGGGTGGGACAGGCGCTATGGCTACACCTTC,CASSIGWDRRYGYTF
.,TRBJ1-1,.,12,TRBV30,TGTGCCTGGAGTGCCGGACACCTGGGAGCTTTCTTT,CAWSAGHLGAFF
.,TRBJ2-7,.,14,TRBV6-5,TGTGCCAGCCGCCTCACGTATAGCTCCTACGAGCAGTACTTC,CASRLTYSSYEQYF
.,TRBJ1-2,.,11,TRBV20-1,TGCAGTGCTAGAGGGCCCTATGGCTACACCTTC,CSARGPYGYTF
.,TRBJ2-5,.,14,TRBV10-3,TGTGCCTCCTCGGCGGCGACAGCGAAAGAGACCCAGTACTTC,CASSAATAKETQYF
.,TRBJ2-6,few,17,TRBV7-3,TGTGCCAGCAGTGGGGAGGGGACATCCTCTGGGGCCAACGTCCTGACTTTC,CASSGEGTSSGANVLTF
.,TRBJ2-3,.,14,TRBV18,TGTGCCAGCTCACCAGGTACTAGCACAGATACGCAGTATTTT,CASSPGTSTDTQYF
.,TRBJ1-5,.,14,TRBV5-1,TGCGCCACCCAGCGGGGAGGGATTAGACAGCCCCAGCATTTT,CATQRGGIRQPQHF
.,TRBJ2-1,once,12,TRBV6-5,TGTGCCAGCAGTACAATGATGGGTCCCTGTCTCTTC,CASSTMMGPCLF
TRBD1,TRBJ1-4,.,14,TRBV10-3,TGTGCCATCAGTGAGTCGAGGGGACAGACTGACCTGTTTTTT,CAISESRGQTDLFF
TRBD1,TRBJ2-7,.,15,TRBV5-4,TGTGCCAGCAGCAACCGGGGGACAGGGAGGTCCGAGCAGTACTTC,CASSNRGTGRSEQYF
.,TRBJ1-5,.,15,TRBV19,TGTGCCAGTACTGTGGACGGGATCGGGGATCAGCCCCAGCATTTT,CASTVDGIGDQPQHF
.,TRBJ1-6,.,16,TRBV6-5,TGTGCCAGCAGTTTCCCACCGGGCCCGGGGGGTTCACCCCTCCACTTT,CASSFPPGPGGSPLHF
.,TRBJ2-7,.,14,TRBV7-6,TGTGCCAGCAGCAGAGACGGGGGGCACTACGAGCAGTACTTC,CASSRDGGHYEQYF
TRBD1,TRBJ2-2,.,17,TRBV19,TGTGCCAGTAGTATCTTGGGGACAGGGGGCGTCGGCGGGGAGCTGTTTTTT,CASSILGTGGVGGELFF
.,TRBJ1-1,.,16,TRBV7-6,TGTGCCAGCAGCATCCGCCCCGGGCCCGGGAACACTGAAGCTTTCTTT,CASSIRPGPGNTEAFF
.,TRBJ1-1,.,13,TRBV27,TGTGCCAGCAGTTTGATAGGGGGGGCTGAAGCTTTCTTT,CASSLIGGAEAFF
.,TRBJ1-1,.,13,TRBV11-3,TGTGCCAGCAGCTTAGATCAAGACACTGAAGCTTTCTTT,CASSLDQDTEAFF
TRBD1,TRBJ1-1,.,16,TRBV25-1,TGTGCCAGCAGTGAAATCCTTCCCAGGGGGACCACTGAAGCTTTCTTT,CASSEILPRGTTEAFF
.,TRBJ2-7,.,13,TRBV28,TGTGCCAGCACCGTAGGGGGGTTCTACGAGCAGTACTTC,CASTVGGFYEQYF
.,TRBJ1-5,.,16,TRBV10-3,TGTGCCATCAGTGAGGGGGGGCAGGGGATGTCTGAGCCCCAGCATTTT,CAISEGGQGMSEPQHF
TRBD2,TRBJ2-3,.,13,TRBV11-2,TGTGCCAGCAGCTCAGGGAGGGGCAATACGCAGTATTTT,CASSSGRGNTQYF
TRBD2,TRBJ2-1,.,17,TRBV14,TGTGCCAGCAGCCACCTGAGACTAGCGGACTCCTACAATGAGCAGTTCTTC,CASSHLRLADSYNEQFF
.,TRBJ2-7,.,15,TRBV7-8,TGTGCCAGCGAACCAATCAGGATGGCAACTTACGAGCAGTACTTC,CASEPIRMATYEQYF
.,TRBJ2-7,.,13,TRBV14,TGTGCCAGCAGCCAAGAAGCTTATGGCGAGCAGTACTTC,CASSQEAYGEQYF
TRBD1,TRBJ2-7,few,16,TRBV5-6,TGTGCCAGCAGCTCTATACCGGGACAGGGGTCTTACGAGCAGTACTTC,CASSSIPGQGSYEQYF
.,TRBJ1-2,.,13,TRBV30,TGTGCCTGGAGTGTACGGGCGGGCTATGGCTACACCTTC,CAWSVRAGYGYTF
.,TRBJ2-2,.,15,TRBV18,TGTGCCAGCTCACCCACTAGATCGGGCACCGGGGAGCTGTTTTTT,CASSPTRSGTGELFF
TRBD1,TRBJ2-7,.,15,TRBV7-2,TGTGCCAGCAGCTTAGCGGCCGGGACAGGGGGCGAGCAGTACTTC,CASSLAAGTGGEQYF
.,TRBJ1-2,.,14,TRBV19,TGTGCCAGTAGGGTATCCGGGACAAACTATGGCTACACCTTC,CASRVSGTNYGYTF
TRBD2,TRBJ2-2,.,17,TRBV2,TGTGCCAGCAGGCGGACTAGCGGGAGGCGAAGCACCGGGGAGCTGTTTTTT,CASRRTSGRRSTGELFF
TRBD2,TRBJ2-2,.,17,TRBV5-1,TGCGCCAGCAGCCCCGGGACTAGCGGGAGGTCATACGGGGAGCTGTTTTTT,CASSPGTSGRSYGELFF
.,TRBJ2-6,.,17,TRBV7-6,TGTGCCAGCAGCTTAGAGCTGGGACTCTCTGGGGCCAACGTCCTGACTTTC,CASSLELGLSGANVLTF
TRBD1,TRBJ2-7,.,17,TRBV25-1,TGTGCCAGCAGTGGACAGGGACAGGGGACATCCTCCTACGAGCAGTACTTC,CASSGQGQGTSSYEQYF
.,TRBJ1-6,.,14,TRBV9,TGTGCCAGCAGCGTATTTAAAGGGAATTCACCCCTCCACTTT,CASSVFKGNSPLHF
.,TRBJ1-3,.,15,TRBV28,TGTGCCAGCAGTTTTTATAACACGGCAGGAAACACCATATATTTT,CASSFYNTAGNTIYF
.,TRBJ2-1,.,14,TRBV19,TGTGCCACCCGGGACTCTAGCTCCTACAATGAGCAGTTCTTC,CATRDSSSYNEQFF
.,TRBJ2-5,.,15,TRBV15,TGTGCCACCAGCTCCGGACAGAGCCCAAGCGAGACCCAGTACTTC,CATSSGQSPSETQYF
.,TRBJ1-1,.,13,TRBV6-5,TGTGCCAGCAGTTACGGGATGAACACTGAAGCTTTCTTT,CASSYGMNTEAFF
.,TRBJ1-3,.,16,TRBV7-2,TGTGCCAGCAGCTTAAGCCGAATGGGCTCTGGAAACACCATATATTTT,CASSLSRMGSGNTIYF
.,TRBJ1-5,.,13,TRBV30,TGTGCCTGGAGGGGTAGGGGGGCTCAGCCCCAGCATTTT,CAWRGRGAQPQHF
.,TRBJ1-1,.,16,TRBV27,TGTGCCAGCAGTTTAGGCAGTCCCCAGTTGAACACTGAAGCTTTCTTT,CASSLGSPQLNTEAFF
.,TRBJ1-1,.,14,TRBV11-3,TGTGCCAGCGCCCGGCGGGGTATGAACACTGAAGCTTTCTTT,CASARRGMNTEAFF